The 18 T cell receptor beta chains below were found in one sample sequenced in a study of T cells expressing NK-cell markers. TCRdb reprocessed the 5' RACE reads, with one entry per CDR3 protein and no DNA. This sample contains about 410,000 distinct CDR3 sequences. Input material: blood T cells: a sorted CD56 or NKG2C T cell subset, CD4+ or CD8+ T cells, or bulk PBMC T cells (not recorded which). The receptors come from a woman aged 45-59 years in good health.

J is TRBJ2-1 and V is TRBV6-5; no DNA is available, so the TRBD1 call from TCRdb remains unchecked. CDR1 is MNHEY, CDR2 SVGAGI, per germline. There are 18 residues in the CDR3. CDR3: CASSYSRGVGGHANEQFF.

V usage is TRBV27 and J usage is TRBJ1-2; the TRBD1 assignment by TCRdb is unverifiable without DNA. The germline V gene has CDR1 MNHEY and CDR2 SMNVEV (reference sequence). The CDR3 has 15 residues. The CDR3: CASSPWTGRQWSYTF.

The chain has TRBV6-5 and TRBJ2-2. CDR1 and CDR2 (germline): MNHEY, SVGAGI. The CDR3 covers 14 residues. CDR3 amino acids: CASSYVRKTGELFF.

The V gene is TRBV3-1, the J gene TRBJ2-4. Germline V lookup: CDR1 LGHDT, CDR2 YNNKEL (reference sequence). This CDR3 spans 15 amino acids. Here the CDR3 reads CASSQGTIQSGIQYF.

This rearrangement joins TRBV13 to TRBJ2-1; without DNA, the TCRdb call of TRBD2 cannot be checked. CDR3 length equals 16 residues. CDR1 is PRHDT, CDR2 FYEKMQ, per germline (reference sequence). CDR3: CASRYRGSNIYNEQFF.

The CDR3: CASGLGASGSDEQFF. The chain links TRBV12-5 to TRBJ2-1; without DNA, the TCRdb call of TRBD2 cannot be checked. The V gene's germline CDR1 is LGHNT and CDR2 FRNRAP. This CDR3 spans 15 amino acids.

This CDR3 is CASSQEGTSVSGELFF. The V and J genes are TRBV4-1 and TRBJ2-2; TCRdb gives TRBD2 as the D gene, but with no DNA this cannot be confirmed. The CDR3 extends over 16 amino acids. Germline CDR1 and CDR2: MGHRA and YSYEKL.

CDR3: CAISVGGRDYGYTF. This rearrangement joins TRBV10-3 to TRBJ1-2. This CDR3 has 14 amino acids. The V gene's germline CDR1 is ENHRY and CDR2 SYGVKD.

The chain combines TRBV20-1 with TRBJ1-5. The V gene's germline CDR1 is DFQATT and CDR2 SNEGSKA (reference sequence). The CDR3 spans 14 residues. CDR3 protein: CSALPDMEGQPQHF.

The chain recombines TRBV9 with TRBJ2-1; TCRdb names TRBD2, which stays unverified in the absence of DNA. The CDR3 length is 18 residues. From germline, CDR1 is SGDLS and CDR2 YYNGEE. The CDR3 sequence: CASSVVGLAGLTYNEQFF.

The V gene is TRBV30, the J gene TRBJ1-1; TCRdb's D gene call, TRBD1, goes unchecked for lack of DNA. Germline V CDR1 and CDR2: GTSNPN, SVGIG (reference sequence). This CDR3 is built from 12 residues. CDR3 residues: CGFTGGNTEAFF.

The V gene is TRBV6-6, the J gene TRBJ1-1. The CDR3 runs to 14 residues. Germline CDR1 MNHNY, CDR2 SVGAGI (reference sequence). This CDR3 reads CASSFPESSTEAFF.

V is TRBV5-1 and J is TRBJ2-1; TCRdb's assignment of TRBD2 cannot be checked, as there is no DNA. Germline V lookup: CDR1 SGHRS, CDR2 YFSETQ. CDR3 length equals 17 residues. This CDR3 is CASSLEVGLAGNNEQFF. The variable domain in full, completed from reference TRBV5-1 and TRBJ2-1, reads KAGVTQTPRYLIKTRGQQVTLSCSPISGHRSVSWYQQTPGQGLQFLFEYFSETQRNKGNFPGRFSGRQFSNSRSEMNVSTLELGDSALYLCASSLEVGLAGNNEQFFGPGTRLTVL.

The V and J genes are TRBV5-1 and TRBJ2-1; TCRdb's D call of TRBD2 is untestable without DNA. There are 16 residues in the CDR3. Germline V CDR1 and CDR2: SGHRS, YFSETQ. The CDR3 here is CASSLPGLAGGNEQFF.

The rearrangement links TRBV15 to TRBJ2-3; TCRdb's D call of TRBD1 is untestable without DNA. The germline gives CDR1 LNHNV, CDR2 YYDKDF (reference sequence). The CDR3 spans 18 residues. The CDR3 here is CATSRARAVAGFTDTQYF.

The V call is TRBV5-1, the J call TRBJ2-2; TCRdb returns TRBD2, unconfirmable since there is no DNA. The V gene's germline CDR1 is SGHRS and CDR2 YFSETQ. The CDR3 totals 15 residues. The CDR3 spells CASSLPSPSTGELFF.

The CDR3 region is CASSFTQGGTDTQYF. The chain carries TRBV6-1 and TRBJ2-3; as DNA is missing, the TRBD1 call by TCRdb cannot be tested. Germline V gene sequence: CDR1 MNHNS, CDR2 SASEGT. CDR3 length: 15 amino acids.

This sequence joins TRBV5-1 and TRBJ2-1; TCRdb's D gene call, TRBD2, goes unchecked for lack of DNA. The CDR3 runs 14 residues. CDR1 and CDR2 from the germline V gene are SGHRS and YFSETQ. The CDR3 region is CASSPPTSTNEQFF. The variable domain in full, with the rest retrieved from reference TRBV5-1 and TRBJ2-1, is KAGVTQTPRYLIKTRGQQVTLSCSPISGHRSVSWYQQTPGQGLQFLFEYFSETQRNKGNFPGRFSGRQFSNSRSEMNVSTLELGDSALYLCASSPPTSTNEQFFGPGTRLTVL.